This T cell receptor beta chain was documented in a study of graft-versus-host responses after intestinal transplantation. Study summary: Once they had received anti-thymocyte globulin induction, all recipients took tacrolimus and steroids for roughly three years.

The protocol was immunoSEQ multiplex PCR, while the TCRdb copy is restricted to in-frame clones and leaves out a portion. The sample lists 80,000 to 100,000 clones, roughly 92% occurring once. Study-level results: Graft-versus-host to host-versus-graft clonal ratios in allografts were high in patients with graft-donor T cell macrochimerism. GvH clones detected in recipient marrow included some appearing first in ileum or blood.

For this clone: Its antigen remains unknown.

The sequences come from unstimulated CD4+ T cells sorted from spleen or lymph node cells, collected before intestinal transplant. The sequence derives from a human donor who received an intestinal transplant.

The DNA of the CDR3 is TGTGCCAGCAGCTTACGACTCGGACAGGGATACTCACCCCTCCACTTT. Translation gives CASSLRLGQGYSPLHF. The chain employs TRBV7-2 and TRBJ1-6; 8 bases match TRBD1. This CDR3 spans 16 amino acids. The germline CDR1 and CDR2 sequences are SGHTA and FQGNSA. J was trimmed by 10 bases and V by 2 bases; bases with no gene match: 10. Complete variable domain (other parts from reference TRBV7-2 and TRBJ1-6): GAGVSQSPSNKVTEKGKDVELRCDPISGHTALYWYRQSLGQGLEFLIYFQGNSAPDKSGLPSDRFSAERTGGSVSTLTIQRTQQEDSAVYLCASSLRLGQGYSPLHFGNGTRLTVT.